Each of the 23 T cell receptor beta chains below was sequenced from the same sample in a study of T cell responses to AZD1222 COVID-19 vaccine. Sequenced by immunoSEQ multiplex PCR; TCRdb stores in-frame clones only, minus some. The table shows 100,000 or so clones, with 85% to 90% occurring only once. Source: peripheral blood, taken on day 0 of AZD1222 vaccination. These TCRs come from an adult in good health.

This chain connects TRBV29-1 to TRBJ1-4; D not certain. CDR1 and CDR2 (germline): SQVTM, ANQGSEA. Trimming removed 6 bases from V and 2 bases from J, with 10 bases in between. The CDR3 consists of 13 residues. CDR3 sequence reads: CSVRKDTNEKLFF. The CDR3 DNA is TGCAGCGTGCGAAAGGATACTAATGAAAAACTGTTTTTT.

V gene TRBV19 combines with J gene TRBJ1-3; D remains unclear. Trimming pared 5 bases from V and 0 bases from J, leaving 8 bases between. This CDR3 spans 14 amino acids. The V gene's germline CDR1 is LNHDA and CDR2 SQIVND (reference sequence). CDR3 DNA: TGTGCCAGTAGTTATACTAACTCTGGAAACACCATATATTTT. Translated, it gives CASSYTNSGNTIYF.

This chain connects TRBV19 to TRBJ2-2, with D possibly TRBD2 on 5 matching bases. The CDR3 is made up of 15 amino acids. The V gene's germline CDR1 is LNHDA and CDR2 SQIVND (reference sequence). The germline V and J ends were trimmed by 5 bases and 3 bases, with 13 bases remaining between them. The CDR3 here is CASSSGRGYTGELFF. The CDR3 DNA is TGTGCCAGTAGTTCCGGCCGGGGTTACACCGGGGAGCTGTTTTTT.

The chain links TRBV2 to TRBJ1-5; D is possibly TRBD1 (5 bases). The germline gives CDR1 SNHLY, CDR2 FYNNEI. This CDR3 comprises 15 residues. The V and J ends lost 0 bases and 7 bases respectively, with 13 bases between them. The CDR3 bases are TGTGCCAGCAGTGAAGCGCAGGGTGTTGCCCAGCCCCAGCATTTT. It is translated as CASSEAQGVAQPQHF. Variable domain in full (rest from reference TRBV2 and TRBJ1-5): EPEVTQTPSHQVTQMGQEVILRCVPISNHLYFYWYRQILGQKVEFLVSFYNNEISEKSEIFDDQFSVERPDGSNFTLKIRSTKLEDSAMYFCASSEAQGVAQPQHFGDGTRLSIL.

Here the CDR3 reads CASSSGLAGADTQYF. For the CDR3, the DNA is TGTGCCAGCAGCTCGGGACTAGCGGGAGCAGATACGCAGTATTTT. This chain uses TRBV11-3 with TRBJ2-3, with TRBD2 matching 14 bases. Germline V gives CDR1 SGHNT, CDR2 YENEEA. The CDR3 length is 15 residues. With 4 bases clipped from V and 4 bases from J, the junction kept 1 base outside the gene matches.

This chain joins TRBV6-1 and TRBJ2-7; tentatively, D is TRBD1 (6 bases). The CDR3 contains 15 residues. V was clipped by 2 bases and J by 3 bases, with 14 bases between them. The germline gives CDR1 MNHNS, CDR2 SASEGT. The chain's CDR3 is CASSEPTGTSYEQYF. The CDR3 DNA reads as TGTGCCAGCAGTGAACCCACCGGGACAAGCTACGAGCAGTACTTC.

This chain uses TRBV5-1 with TRBJ1-4; D not resolved. The CDR3 sequence is 15 residues long. Looked up from germline, CDR1 is SGHRS and CDR2 is YFSETQ. Trimming cost V 4 bases and J 8 bases, with 18 bases left between them. CDR3 nucleotides: TGCGCCAGCAGCGGCCGGGGTACGATGGAGGAAAAACTGTTTTTT. Protein: CASSGRGTMEEKLFF.

The rearrangement uses TRBV6-1 and TRBJ2-7; TRBD1 might be the D (5 bases). This CDR3 has 13 residues. The V gene lost 3 bases and the J gene lost 4 bases, with 10 bases spanning the gap. Germline CDR1 reads MNHNS; CDR2 reads SASEGT. The CDR3 sequence is CASSEDTRYEQYF. CDR3 DNA: TGTGCCAGCAGTGAGGACACTCGATACGAGCAGTACTTC.

This chain joins TRBV25-1 and TRBJ2-3; D is perhaps TRBD2 (6 bases). Germline V lookup: CDR1 MGHDK, CDR2 SYGVNS. This CDR3 spans 16 amino acids. V was trimmed by 4 bases and J by 0 bases, leaving 14 bases between them. CDR3 sequence: CASSVIAETSTDTQYF. DNA of the CDR3: TGTGCCAGCAGTGTAATAGCGGAAACTAGCACAGATACGCAGTATTTT.

V is TRBV2 and J is TRBJ1-3; D is uncertain. In germline, CDR1 is SNHLY, CDR2 FYNNEI. This CDR3 has 15 residues. V was shortened by 5 bases and J by 2 bases, with 13 bases between the two germline ends. The DNA of the CDR3 is TGTGCCAGCAGTAGGTCGCCCACAACTGGAAACACCATATATTTT. Encoded protein: CASSRSPTTGNTIYF.

The chain employs TRBV5-5 and TRBJ1-1; no clear D gene. The CDR3 is 15 amino acids. Germline V gene lookup returns CDR1 SGHKS and CDR2 YYEKEE (reference sequence). The V and J ends lost 0 bases and 0 bases respectively, with 9 bases between them. CDR3 sequence: CASSLGPRMNTEAFF. CDR3 coding DNA: TGTGCCAGCAGCTTGGGCCCGAGAATGAACACTGAAGCTTTCTTT.

The chain is built from TRBV19 and TRBJ1-2; 8 nucleotides match TRBD1. CDR3 length equals 14 residues. Germline assignment: CDR1 LNHDA and CDR2 SQIVND (reference sequence). V trimming: 10 bases; J trimming: 4 bases; junction bases outside the gene matches: 11. The CDR3 reads CATRDRGSFYGYTF. The CDR3 nucleotides are TGTGCCACCCGTGACAGGGGATCCTTCTATGGCTACACCTTC.

This clone was seen a few times. The V gene is TRBV27, the J gene TRBJ2-6; D gene uncertain. CDR3 length: 16 residues. Trimming left V 2 bases short and J 1 base short, with 9 bases between. The germline gives CDR1 MNHEY, CDR2 SMNVEV (reference sequence). CDR3 DNA: TGTGCCAGCAGTTTAGTCGGAGAATCTGGGGCCAACGTCCTGACTTTC. It is translated as CASSLVGESGANVLTF.

This clone was seen a few times. The CDR3 loop is CASSYRDRGHYGYTF. CDR3 in DNA: TGTGCCAGCAGCTACCGGGACAGGGGGCACTATGGCTACACCTTC. The rearrangement uses TRBV6-5 and TRBJ1-2, with TRBD1 matching over 12 bases. V was pared by 6 bases and J by 3 bases, with 5 bases of the junction left unmatched. The germline gives CDR1 MNHEY, CDR2 SVGAGI. The CDR3 has 15 amino acids.

The V call is TRBV14, the J call TRBJ1-5; D is unresolved. V lost 2 bases and J lost 0, with 14 bases in between. Germline lookup yields CDR1 SGHDN and CDR2 FVKESK. The CDR3 extends over 17 amino acids. CDR3 sequence reads: CASSQLNRLYSNQPQHF. The CDR3 DNA reads TGTGCCAGCAGCCAACTAAACAGACTATATAGCAATCAGCCCCAGCATTTT.

V usage is TRBV10-2 and J usage is TRBJ1-6, with D tentatively TRBD1 (6 bases). This CDR3 has 14 amino acids. V was shortened by 7 bases and J by 7 bases, with 14 bases between the two germline ends. CDR1 is WSHSY, CDR2 SAAADI, per germline. This CDR3 reads CASISGGPNSPLHF. In nucleotides, the CDR3 is TGCGCCAGCATCTCGGGGGGCCCGAATTCACCCCTCCACTTT.

The chain couples TRBV19 to TRBJ1-1; no firm D call. V was shortened by 3 bases and J by 9 bases, with 8 bases between the two germline ends. The germline V gene encodes CDR1 LNHDA and CDR2 SQIVND (reference sequence). CDR3 length: 11 amino acids. CDR3 sequence: CASSMGVKAFF. CDR3 nucleotides: TGTGCCAGTAGTATGGGAGTGAAAGCTTTCTTT.

The chain carries TRBV6-2 or TRBV6-3 and TRBJ2-7; D may be TRBD2 (5 bases). Germline V gene data show CDR1 as MNHEY and CDR2 as SVGEGT. The ends were cut back, 4 bases at V and 4 bases at J, with 14 bases in the middle. This CDR3 region has 14 residues. CDR3 sequence: CASSWDSEAYEQYF. CDR3 bases: TGTGCCAGCAGTTGGGATAGCGAGGCGTACGAGCAGTACTTC.

Points on this clone: Different DNA sequences within this sample yield the same CDR3. The chain recombines TRBV7-2 with TRBJ2-7; the D is unclear. Between the trimmed V and J ends, which lost 0 bases and 1 base, there was a span of 7 bases. CDR1 is SGHTA and CDR2 is FQGNSA in the germline V gene. This CDR3 is built from 14 residues. DNA for the CDR3: TGTGCCAGCAGCTTAGCGGGCAGTTCCTACGAGCAGTACTTC. It is translated as CASSLAGSSYEQYF.

The rearrangement joins TRBV6-5 to TRBJ2-3; maybe TRBD2 (7 bases). V was pared by 5 bases and J by 3 bases, with 15 bases between. The CDR3 runs to 15 residues. Germline-derived CDR1 and CDR2 are MNHEY and SVGAGI. CDR3 region: CASSKGGGSTDTQYF. The DNA of the CDR3 is TGTGCCAGCAGTAAGGGGGGCGGGAGTACAGATACGCAGTATTTT.

This clone was counted a single time. V usage is TRBV6-5 and J usage is TRBJ2-5, with D maybe TRBD1 (5 bases). V was pared by 2 bases and J by 5 bases, with 12 bases between. CDR3 length: 14 residues. The germline CDR1 and CDR2 sequences are MNHEY and SVGAGI. This chain's CDR3 is CASSYGKGKETQYF. The CDR3 DNA reads TGTGCCAGCAGTTACGGGAAGGGGAAGGAGACCCAGTACTTC.

The chain has TRBV19 and TRBJ2-2, with TRBD2 as a possible D gene (7 bases). The germline V gene has CDR1 LNHDA and CDR2 SQIVND (reference sequence). The CDR3 has 16 residues. The ends were cut back, 7 bases at V and 1 base at J, with 16 bases in the middle. The CDR3 region is CASTRGPPENTGELFF. The CDR3 nucleotides read TGTGCCAGTACGCGGGGGCCACCCGAGAACACCGGGGAGCTGTTTTTT.

This clone occurred once. This chain links TRBV9 with TRBJ1-6; 9 bases line up with TRBD1. Germline lookup yields CDR1 SGDLS and CDR2 YYNGEE. V lost 3 bases, J lost 4 bases, and 2 bases stayed unmatched. The CDR3 contains 15 residues. The CDR3 bases are TGTGCCAGCAGCGCCGGGACAGGGTATAATTCACCCCTCCACTTT. This sequence encodes CASSAGTGYNSPLHF. Full variable domain (missing parts from reference TRBV9 and TRBJ1-6): DSGVTQTPKHLITATGQRVTLRCSPRSGDLSVYWYQQSLDQGLQFLIQYYNGEERAKGNILERFSAQQFPDLHSELNLSSLELGDSALYFCASSAGTGYNSPLHFGNGTRLTVT.